The 6 T cell receptor beta chains given below trace back to one sample, sequenced in a study of identifying expanded T cells in peripheral blood. TCRdb keeps only in-frame clones here, not all; method: immunoSEQ multiplex PCR. The repertoire includes 70,000 to 95,000 clones, about 90% of them detected once, and 3.5% to 5% sits in the top ten. The sample was blood. These receptors were obtained from a person between 18 and 75 years old in good health.

The V call is TRBV28, the J call TRBJ2-7, with D perhaps being TRBD1 or TRBD2 (5 bases each). Trimming shortened V by 5 bases and J by 2 bases, and 16 bases separated the two germline ends. Germline V gene data show CDR1 as MDHEN and CDR2 as SYDVKM. The CDR3 sequence is 15 residues long. The CDR3 DNA follows: TGTGCCAGCAGTCCAATGGGACGGATTACCTACGAGCAGTACTTC. Protein sequence: CASSPMGRITYEQYF.

The chain joins TRBV27 to TRBJ2-1, with 15 positions matching TRBD2. With 5 bases clipped from V and 0 bases from J, the junction kept 8 bases outside the gene matches. There are 19 residues in the CDR3. Germline V gene data show CDR1 as MNHEY and CDR2 as SMNVEV (reference sequence). The CDR3 protein is CASSGRGTSGRSSYNEQFF. DNA of the CDR3: TGTGCCAGCAGTGGAAGAGGGACTAGCGGGAGGAGCTCCTACAATGAGCAGTTCTTC.

This clone came up a few times. The chain uses TRBV4-2 and TRBJ1-1; no definite D call. Trimming took off 3 bases at V and 0 bases at J, with 8 bases between the two ends. The CDR3 has 14 residues. Looked up from germline, CDR1 is LGHNA and CDR2 is YNFKEQ. The CDR3 nucleotides are TGTGCCAGCAGCCAGGACCCCATGAACACTGAAGCTTTCTTT. It yields the protein CASSQDPMNTEAFF.

J is TRBJ2-1 and V is TRBV28; TRBD2 aligns across 10 bases. In germline, CDR1 is MDHEN, CDR2 SYDVKM. With V trimmed by 6 bases and J by 3 bases, 5 bases remained unmatched. This CDR3 spans 15 amino acids. In DNA, the CDR3 is TGTGCCAGCAGCCCCTCTAGCGGGAGCTACAATGAGCAGTTCTTC. Translated: CASSPSSGSYNEQFF.

This clone was detected only a few times. The V gene is TRBV10-2, the J gene TRBJ2-7, with D possibly matching TRBD1 (5 bases). V was cut by 6 bases and J by 5 bases, with 11 bases left in between. The CDR3 length is 12 residues. Germline-derived CDR1 and CDR2 are WSHSY and SAAADI. CDR3: CASRQGDNEQYF. CDR3 nucleotide sequence: TGCGCCAGCAGGCAGGGTGACAACGAGCAGTACTTC.

The chain carries TRBV19 and TRBJ2-3; maybe TRBD1 (8 bases). The V gene's germline CDR1 is LNHDA and CDR2 SQIVND (reference sequence). V shed 7 bases and J shed 3 bases, with 17 bases lying between them. The CDR3 has 15 amino acids. The CDR3 sequence: CASKAGTGHTDTQYF. CDR3 sequence (DNA): TGTGCCAGTAAAGCGGGGACAGGACATACAGATACGCAGTATTTT. Full variable domain (rest looked up from reference TRBV19 and TRBJ2-3): DGGITQSPKYLFRKEGQNVTLSCEQNLNHDAMYWYRQDPGQGLRLIYYSQIVNDFQKGDIAEGYSVSREKKESFPLTVTSAQKNPTAFYLCASKAGTGHTDTQYFGPGTRLTVL.